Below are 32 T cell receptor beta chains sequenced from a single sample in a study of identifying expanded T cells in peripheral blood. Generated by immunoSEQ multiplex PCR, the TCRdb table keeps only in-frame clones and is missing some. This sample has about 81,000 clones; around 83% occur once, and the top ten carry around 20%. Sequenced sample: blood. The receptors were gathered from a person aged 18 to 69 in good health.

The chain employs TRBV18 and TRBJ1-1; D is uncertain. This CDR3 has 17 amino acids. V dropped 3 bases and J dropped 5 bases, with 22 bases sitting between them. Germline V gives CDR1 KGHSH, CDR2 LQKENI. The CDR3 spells CASSPNEAGILGTEAFF. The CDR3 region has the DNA TGTGCCAGCTCACCGAATGAGGCCGGGATCTTAGGAACTGAAGCTTTCTTT.

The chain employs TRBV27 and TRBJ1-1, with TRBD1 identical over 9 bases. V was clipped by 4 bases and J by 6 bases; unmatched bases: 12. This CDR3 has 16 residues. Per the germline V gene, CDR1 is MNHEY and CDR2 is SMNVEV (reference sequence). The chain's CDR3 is CASSYSQGALFAEAFF. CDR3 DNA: TGTGCCAGCAGTTACTCACAGGGGGCGTTATTCGCTGAAGCTTTCTTT.

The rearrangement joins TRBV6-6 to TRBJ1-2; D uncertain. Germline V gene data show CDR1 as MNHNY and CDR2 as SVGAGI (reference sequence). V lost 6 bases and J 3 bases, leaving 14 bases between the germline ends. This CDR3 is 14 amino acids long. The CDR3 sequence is CASSLGGDDYGYTF. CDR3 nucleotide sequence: TGTGCCAGCAGCCTCGGTGGCGACGACTATGGCTACACCTTC.

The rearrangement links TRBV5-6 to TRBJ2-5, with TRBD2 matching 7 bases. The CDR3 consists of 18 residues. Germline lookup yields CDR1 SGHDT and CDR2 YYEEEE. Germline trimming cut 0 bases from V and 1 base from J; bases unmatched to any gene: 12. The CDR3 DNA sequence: TGTGCCAGCAGCTTGGTTGGGGAGTCGCTAGCGGTCCAAGAGACCCAGTACTTC. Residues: CASSLVGESLAVQETQYF. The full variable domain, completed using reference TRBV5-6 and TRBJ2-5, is DAGVTQSPTHLIKTRGQQVTLRCSPKSGHDTVSWYQQALGQGPQFIFQYYEEEERQRGNFPDRFSGHQFPNYSSELNVNALLLGDSALYLCASSLVGESLAVQETQYFGPGTRLLVL.

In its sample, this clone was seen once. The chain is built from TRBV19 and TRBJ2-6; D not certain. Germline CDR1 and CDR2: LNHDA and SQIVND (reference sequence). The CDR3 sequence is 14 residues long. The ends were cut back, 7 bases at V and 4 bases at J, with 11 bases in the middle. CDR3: CASINVPGANVLTF. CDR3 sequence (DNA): TGTGCCAGTATTAACGTACCCGGGGCCAACGTCCTGACTTTC.

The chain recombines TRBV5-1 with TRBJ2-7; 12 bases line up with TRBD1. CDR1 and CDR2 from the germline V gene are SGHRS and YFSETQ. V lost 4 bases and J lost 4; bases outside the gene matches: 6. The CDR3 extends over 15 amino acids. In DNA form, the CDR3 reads TGCGCCAGCAGCGTCGGGGGACAGGGGGCGTACGAGCAGTACTTC. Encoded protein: CASSVGGQGAYEQYF.

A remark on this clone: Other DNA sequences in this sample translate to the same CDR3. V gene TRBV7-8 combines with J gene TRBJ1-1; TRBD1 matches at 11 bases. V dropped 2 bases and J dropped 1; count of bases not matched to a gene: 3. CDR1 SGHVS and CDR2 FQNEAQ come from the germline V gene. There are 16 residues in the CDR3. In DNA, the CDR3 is TGTGCCAGCAGCTTACGGGACAGGGGGTCGAACACTGAAGCTTTCTTT. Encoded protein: CASSLRDRGSNTEAFF. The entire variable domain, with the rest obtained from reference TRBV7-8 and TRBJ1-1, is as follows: GAGVSQSPRYKVAKRGQDVALRCDPISGHVSLFWYQQALGQGPEFLTYFQNEAQLDKSGLPSDRFFAERPEGSVSTLKIQRTQQEDSAVYLCASSLRDRGSNTEAFFGQGTRLTVV.

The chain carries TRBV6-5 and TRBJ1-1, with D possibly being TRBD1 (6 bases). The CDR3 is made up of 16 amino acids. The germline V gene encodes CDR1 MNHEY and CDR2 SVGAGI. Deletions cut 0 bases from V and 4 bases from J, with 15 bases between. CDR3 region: CASSYSSFGGATEAFF. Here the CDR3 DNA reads TGTGCCAGCAGTTACTCAAGTTTTGGGGGGGCCACTGAAGCTTTCTTT.

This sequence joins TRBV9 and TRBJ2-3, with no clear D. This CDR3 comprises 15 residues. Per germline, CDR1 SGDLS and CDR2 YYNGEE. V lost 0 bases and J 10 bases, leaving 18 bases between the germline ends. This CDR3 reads CASSVATSVQESQYF. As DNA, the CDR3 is TGTGCCAGCAGCGTAGCTACATCGGTGCAGGAGTCGCAGTATTTT.

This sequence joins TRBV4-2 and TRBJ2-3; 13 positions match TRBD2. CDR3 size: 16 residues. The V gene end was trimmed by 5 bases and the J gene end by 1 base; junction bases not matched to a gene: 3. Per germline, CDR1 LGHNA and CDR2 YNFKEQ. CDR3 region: CASSLLAGGGTDTQYF. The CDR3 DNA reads TGTGCCAGCAGCTTACTAGCGGGAGGGGGCACAGATACGCAGTATTTT.

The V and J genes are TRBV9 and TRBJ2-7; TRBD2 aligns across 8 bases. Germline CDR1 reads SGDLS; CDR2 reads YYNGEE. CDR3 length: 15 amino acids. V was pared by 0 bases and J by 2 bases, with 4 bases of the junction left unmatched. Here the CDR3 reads CASSVDVGRAYEQYF. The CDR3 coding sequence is TGTGCCAGCAGCGTAGACGTCGGGAGGGCCTACGAGCAGTACTTC.

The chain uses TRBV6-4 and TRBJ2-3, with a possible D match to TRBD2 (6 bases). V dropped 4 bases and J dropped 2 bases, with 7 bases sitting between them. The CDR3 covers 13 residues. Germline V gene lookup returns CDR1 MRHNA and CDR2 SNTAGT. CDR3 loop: CASSAGDTDTQYF. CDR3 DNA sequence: TGTGCCAGCAGTGCGGGAGACACAGATACGCAGTATTTT.

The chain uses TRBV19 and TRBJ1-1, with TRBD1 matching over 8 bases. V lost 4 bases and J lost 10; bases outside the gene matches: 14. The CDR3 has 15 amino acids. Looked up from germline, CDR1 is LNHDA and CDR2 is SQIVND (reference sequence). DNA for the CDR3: TGTGCCAGTAGTACCCCCCTGGACAGGGCGTTGGGAGCTTTCTTT. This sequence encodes CASSTPLDRALGAFF. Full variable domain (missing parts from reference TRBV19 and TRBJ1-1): DGGITQSPKYLFRKEGQNVTLSCEQNLNHDAMYWYRQDPGQGLRLIYYSQIVNDFQKGDIAEGYSVSREKKESFPLTVTSAQKNPTAFYLCASSTPLDRALGAFFGQGTRLTVV.

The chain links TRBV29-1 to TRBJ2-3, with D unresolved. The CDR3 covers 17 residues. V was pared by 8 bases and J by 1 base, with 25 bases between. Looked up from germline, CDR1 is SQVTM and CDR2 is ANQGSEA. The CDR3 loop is CSLRLLLSPRGTDTQYF. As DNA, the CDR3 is TGCAGCCTCCGACTGCTACTAAGCCCCCGTGGCACAGATACGCAGTATTTT.

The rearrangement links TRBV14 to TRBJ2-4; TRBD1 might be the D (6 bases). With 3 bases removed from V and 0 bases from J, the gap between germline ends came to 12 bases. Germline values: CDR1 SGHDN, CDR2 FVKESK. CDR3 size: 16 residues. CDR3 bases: TGTGCCAGCAGCCAGTTTACAGGGCTAGCCAAAAACATTCAGTACTTC. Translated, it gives CASSQFTGLAKNIQYF. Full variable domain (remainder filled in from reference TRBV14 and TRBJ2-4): EAGVTQFPSHSVIEKGQTVTLRCDPISGHDNLYWYRRVMGKEIKFLLHFVKESKQDESGMPNNRFLAERTGGTYSTLKVQPAELEDSGVYFCASSQFTGLAKNIQYFGAGTRLSVL.

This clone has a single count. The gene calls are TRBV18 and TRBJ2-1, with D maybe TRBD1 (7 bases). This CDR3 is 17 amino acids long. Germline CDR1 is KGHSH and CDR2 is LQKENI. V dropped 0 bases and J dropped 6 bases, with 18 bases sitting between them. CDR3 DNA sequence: TGTGCCAGCTCACCACCGGGAGGCAGGGGGGACCCCAATGAGCAGTTCTTC. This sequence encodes CASSPPGGRGDPNEQFF.

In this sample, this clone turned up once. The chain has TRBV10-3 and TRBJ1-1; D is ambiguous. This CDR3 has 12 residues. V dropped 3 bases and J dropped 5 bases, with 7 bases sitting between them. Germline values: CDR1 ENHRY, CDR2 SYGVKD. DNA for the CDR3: TGTGCCATCAGTGATCCGGGGACTGAAGCTTTCTTT. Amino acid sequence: CAISDPGTEAFF.

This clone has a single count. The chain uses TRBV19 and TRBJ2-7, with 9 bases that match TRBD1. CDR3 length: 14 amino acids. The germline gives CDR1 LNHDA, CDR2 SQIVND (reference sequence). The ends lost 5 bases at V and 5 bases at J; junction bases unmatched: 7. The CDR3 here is CASSLRTGVHEQYF. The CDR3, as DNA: TGTGCCAGTAGTCTCCGGACAGGGGTGCACGAGCAGTACTTC. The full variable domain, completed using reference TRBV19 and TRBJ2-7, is DGGITQSPKYLFRKEGQNVTLSCEQNLNHDAMYWYRQDPGQGLRLIYYSQIVNDFQKGDIAEGYSVSREKKESFPLTVTSAQKNPTAFYLCASSLRTGVHEQYFGPGTRLTVT.

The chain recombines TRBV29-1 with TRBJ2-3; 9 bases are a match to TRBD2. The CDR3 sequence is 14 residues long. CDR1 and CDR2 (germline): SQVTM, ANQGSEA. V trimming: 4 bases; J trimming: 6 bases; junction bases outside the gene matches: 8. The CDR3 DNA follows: TGCAGCGTTGTCGACAGGACTAGCGTGGATACGCAGTATTTT. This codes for CSVVDRTSVDTQYF.

The CDR3 loop is CASSASNQPQHF. In DNA form, the CDR3 reads TGTGCCAGCAGTGCTAGCAATCAGCCCCAGCATTTT. The gene calls are TRBV28 and TRBJ1-5; D not certain. The CDR3 spans 12 residues. Trimming removed 5 bases at V and 0 bases at J, with 2 bases between. The germline gives CDR1 MDHEN, CDR2 SYDVKM.

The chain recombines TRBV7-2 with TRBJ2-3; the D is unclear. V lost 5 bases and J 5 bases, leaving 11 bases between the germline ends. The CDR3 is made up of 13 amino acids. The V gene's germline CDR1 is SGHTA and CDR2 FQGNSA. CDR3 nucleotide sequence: TGTGCCAGCAGCATAACGGGTAGAGATACGCAGTATTTT. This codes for CASSITGRDTQYF.

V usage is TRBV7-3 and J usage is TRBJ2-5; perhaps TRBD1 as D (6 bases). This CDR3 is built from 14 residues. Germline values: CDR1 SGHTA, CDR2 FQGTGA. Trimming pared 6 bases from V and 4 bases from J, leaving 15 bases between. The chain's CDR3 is CASRDSRGSETQYF. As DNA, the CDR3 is TGTGCCAGCAGGGATTCCAGGGGATCAGAGACCCAGTACTTC.

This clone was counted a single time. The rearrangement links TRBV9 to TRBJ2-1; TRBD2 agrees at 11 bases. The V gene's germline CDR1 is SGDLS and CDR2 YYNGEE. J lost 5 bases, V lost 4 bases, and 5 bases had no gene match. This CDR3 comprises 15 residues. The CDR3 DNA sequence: TGTGCCAGCAGCATTGGGACTAGCGGAAACAATGAGCAGTTCTTC. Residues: CASSIGTSGNNEQFF. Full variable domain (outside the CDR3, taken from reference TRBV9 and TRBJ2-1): DSGVTQTPKHLITATGQRVTLRCSPRSGDLSVYWYQQSLDQGLQFLIQYYNGEERAKGNILERFSAQQFPDLHSELNLSSLELGDSALYFCASSIGTSGNNEQFFGPGTRLTVL.

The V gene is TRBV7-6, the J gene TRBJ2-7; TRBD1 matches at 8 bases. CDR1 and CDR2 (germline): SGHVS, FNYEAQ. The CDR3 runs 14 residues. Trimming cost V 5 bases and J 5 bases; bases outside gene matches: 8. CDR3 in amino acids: CASSGRTGWDEQYF. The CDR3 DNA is TGTGCCAGCAGCGGACGGACAGGGTGGGACGAGCAGTACTTC.

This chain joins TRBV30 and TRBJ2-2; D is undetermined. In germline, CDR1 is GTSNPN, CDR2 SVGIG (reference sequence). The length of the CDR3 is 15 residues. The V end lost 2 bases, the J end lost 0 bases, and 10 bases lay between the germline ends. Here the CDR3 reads CAWSWGIANTGELFF. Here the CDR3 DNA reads TGTGCCTGGAGTTGGGGAATCGCGAACACCGGGGAGCTGTTTTTT.

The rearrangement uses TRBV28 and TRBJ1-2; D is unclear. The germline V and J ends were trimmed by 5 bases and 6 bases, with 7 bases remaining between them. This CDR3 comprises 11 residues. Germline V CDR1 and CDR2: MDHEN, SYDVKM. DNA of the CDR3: TGTGCCAGCAGTCTCCGGGATGGCTACACCTTC. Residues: CASSLRDGYTF.

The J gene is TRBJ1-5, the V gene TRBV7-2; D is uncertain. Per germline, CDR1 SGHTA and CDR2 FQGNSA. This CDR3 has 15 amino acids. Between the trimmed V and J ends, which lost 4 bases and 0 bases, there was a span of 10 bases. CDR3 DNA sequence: TGTGCCAGCAGCTCCCCCAGCGATAGCAATCAGCCCCAGCATTTT. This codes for CASSSPSDSNQPQHF.

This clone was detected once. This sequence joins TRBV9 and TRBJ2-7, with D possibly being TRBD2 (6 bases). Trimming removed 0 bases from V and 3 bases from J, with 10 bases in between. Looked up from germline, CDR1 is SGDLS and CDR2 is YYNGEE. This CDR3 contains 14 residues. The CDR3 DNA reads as TGTGCCAGCAGCGTAGCTAGCGTTGGCTACGAGCAGTACTTC. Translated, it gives CASSVASVGYEQYF.

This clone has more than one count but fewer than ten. CDR3 loop: CSVGGLAGKDTQYF. CDR3 coding DNA: TGCAGCGTGGGGGGACTAGCGGGAAAAGATACGCAGTATTTT. The chain joins TRBV29-1 to TRBJ2-3, with 13 bases fitting TRBD2. The germline V gene encodes CDR1 SQVTM and CDR2 ANQGSEA. CDR3 length equals 14 residues. J lost 5 bases, V lost 6 bases, and 5 bases had no gene match.

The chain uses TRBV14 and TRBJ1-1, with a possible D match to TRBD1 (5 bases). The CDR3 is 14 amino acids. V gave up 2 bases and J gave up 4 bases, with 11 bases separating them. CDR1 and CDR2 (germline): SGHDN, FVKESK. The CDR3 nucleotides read TGTGCCAGCAGCCAACTTTCAGGGTTCACTGAAGCTTTCTTT. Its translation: CASSQLSGFTEAFF.

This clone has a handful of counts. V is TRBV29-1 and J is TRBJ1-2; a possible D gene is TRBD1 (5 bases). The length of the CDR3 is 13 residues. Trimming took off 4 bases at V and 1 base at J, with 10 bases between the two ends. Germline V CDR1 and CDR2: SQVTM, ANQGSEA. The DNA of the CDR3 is TGCAGCGTTGGAGAAGGGGATAACTATGGCTACACCTTC. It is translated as CSVGEGDNYGYTF.

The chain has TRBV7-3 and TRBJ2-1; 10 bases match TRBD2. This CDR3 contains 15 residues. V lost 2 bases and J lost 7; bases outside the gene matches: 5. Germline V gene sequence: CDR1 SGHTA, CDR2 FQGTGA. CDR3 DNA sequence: TGTGCCAGCAGCTTAGGACTAGCGGTAGGAAATGAGCAGTTCTTC. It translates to CASSLGLAVGNEQFF.